The sequence of this T cell receptor beta chain was determined in a study of long-term antiretroviral therapy in people with HIV. Overall study: Some samples came about a decade before the 2015 immediate-ART recommendation, and these were the earliest. Study-wide results and caveats: Subsequent to ART, diversity was augmented yet persisted below that of transplant donor controls. Pre-ART-expanded clones dominated the repertoire at all time points.

At survey level, the immunoSEQ assay was run in its v3.0 version. Only in-frame clones appear in the TCRdb table, and some are missing; sequencing was by immunoSEQ multiplex PCR. The profile covers 20,000 to 25,000 clones, with approximately 78% appearing a single time and about 5.6% taken by the ten largest. This clone was picked up a small number of times. What it binds is not known. CDR1 and CDR2 (germline): SGDLS, YYNGEE. The CDR3 runs to 13 residues. The V end lost 5 bases, the J end lost 4 bases, and 10 bases lay between the germline ends. The sequence came from a woman younger than 45 with HIV. Here the sequenced sample was unsorted PBMCs, taken 0.2 years after starting antiretroviral therapy. V and J are TRBV9 and TRBJ1-5; D is unclear. CDR3 DNA: TGTGCCAGCAGTAAAGGGCGGAATCAGCCCCAGCATTTT. This codes for CASSKGRNQPQHF.